Presented here are 10 T cell receptor beta chains from one specimen sequenced in a study of OX40 agonist ivuxolimab in advanced cancers. The repertoire was sequenced with immunoSEQ multiplex PCR; TCRdb's copy has only in-frame clones and lacks some. The sample yields tens of thousands of clones, roughly 80% seen once. The specimen was CD4+ or CD8+ T cells sorted from blood, collected in a trial of the OX40 agonist ivuxolimab. The origin of the receptors is an adult with an advanced solid tumor such as melanoma, head and neck, liver or kidney cancer.

V usage is TRBV10-3 and J usage is TRBJ1-3; D is unresolved. This CDR3 spans 15 amino acids. V lost 5 bases and J 0 bases, leaving 11 bases between the germline ends. In germline, CDR1 is ENHRY, CDR2 SYGVKD. The CDR3 coding sequence is TGTGCCATCAGTCCACAGAGTTCCTCTGGAAACACCATATATTTT. Protein: CAISPQSSSGNTIYF.

The chain carries TRBV10-2 and TRBJ2-1; D unresolved. Trimming stripped 11 bases from V and 8 bases from J, with 13 bases between. Germline V gene lookup returns CDR1 WSHSY and CDR2 SAAADI. The CDR3 sequence is 11 residues long. Written as DNA, the CDR3 is TGCGCCTCCTCCTCGGGCCATGAGCAGTTCTTC. It yields the protein CASSSGHEQFF.

CDR3 DNA sequence: TGTGCCGTATCGCAGGATGGCTACACCTTC. Amino acid sequence: CAVSQDGYTF. J is TRBJ1-2 and V is TRBV6-6; D is undetermined. Trimming took off 11 bases at V and 6 bases at J, with 10 bases between the two ends. CDR1 is MNHNY and CDR2 is SVGAGI in the germline V gene (reference sequence). This CDR3 has 10 residues.

J is TRBJ1-4 and V is TRBV9; 10 bases fit TRBD1. Germline-derived CDR1 and CDR2 are SGDLS and YYNGEE. The V and J ends lost 4 bases and 7 bases, in that order; junction bases with no gene match: 10. This CDR3 spans 16 amino acids. As DNA, the CDR3 is TGTGCCAGCAGCTTAACGTCGGGGACAGGGGTTGAAAAACTGTTTTTT. Translated, it gives CASSLTSGTGVEKLFF.

The chain employs TRBV7-2 and TRBJ1-2, with D perhaps matching TRBD1 (6 bases). V was cut by 4 bases and J by 8 bases, with 17 bases left in between. Germline V gene data show CDR1 as SGHTA and CDR2 as FQGNSA. The CDR3 contains 14 residues. The CDR3 protein is CASSSPGGARGYTF. CDR3 in DNA: TGTGCCAGCAGCTCCCCCGGGGGGGCAAGGGGCTACACCTTC.

This clone appeared a single time. The chain is built from TRBV9 and TRBJ1-3, with D perhaps TRBD1 (6 bases). The CDR3 is made up of 15 amino acids. Deletions cut 0 bases from V and 4 bases from J, with 11 bases between. Per the germline V gene, CDR1 is SGDLS and CDR2 is YYNGEE. CDR3: CASSVAGAPGNTIYF. The CDR3 DNA sequence: TGTGCCAGCAGCGTAGCGGGGGCACCAGGAAACACCATATATTTT.

This clone appeared a single time. The V call is TRBV30, the J call TRBJ1-3; D possibly corresponds to TRBD1 (5 bases). The CDR3 consists of 13 residues. V shed 0 bases and J shed 7 bases, with 10 bases lying between them. Germline V lookup: CDR1 GTSNPN, CDR2 SVGIG (reference sequence). The CDR3 coding sequence is TGTGCCTGGAGTGTAAGCGGGGCGAACACCATATATTTT. Protein sequence: CAWSVSGANTIYF.

This clone was counted once. CDR3 DNA sequence: TGTGCCAGCAGCCCCACTGTGACTACCACCGGGGAGCTGTTTTTT. It translates to CASSPTVTTTGELFF. The genes are TRBV7-6 and TRBJ2-2; D may be TRBD2 (5 bases). Germline CDR1 SGHVS, CDR2 FNYEAQ. The CDR3 runs 15 residues. Trimming pared 5 bases from V and 4 bases from J, leaving 14 bases between.

This clone appeared a single time. The rearrangement uses TRBV4-3 and TRBJ1-5; D uncertain. CDR1 and CDR2 from the germline V gene are LGHNA and YSLEER. Trimming shortened V by 0 bases and J by 7 bases, and 10 bases separated the two germline ends. CDR3 length equals 14 residues. Here the CDR3 DNA reads TGCGCCAGCAGCCAAGACGACAATGGACAGCCCCAGCATTTT. It is translated as CASSQDDNGQPQHF.

The genes are TRBV11-1 and TRBJ2-1, with D tentatively TRBD1 (5 bases). V lost 0 bases and J 6 bases, leaving 6 bases between the germline ends. The CDR3 consists of 13 residues. CDR1 is SGHAT and CDR2 is FQDESV in the germline V gene (reference sequence). CDR3 nucleotides: TGTGCCAGCAGCTTAGCCAGGGTCAATGAGCAGTTCTTC. It codes for CASSLARVNEQFF.